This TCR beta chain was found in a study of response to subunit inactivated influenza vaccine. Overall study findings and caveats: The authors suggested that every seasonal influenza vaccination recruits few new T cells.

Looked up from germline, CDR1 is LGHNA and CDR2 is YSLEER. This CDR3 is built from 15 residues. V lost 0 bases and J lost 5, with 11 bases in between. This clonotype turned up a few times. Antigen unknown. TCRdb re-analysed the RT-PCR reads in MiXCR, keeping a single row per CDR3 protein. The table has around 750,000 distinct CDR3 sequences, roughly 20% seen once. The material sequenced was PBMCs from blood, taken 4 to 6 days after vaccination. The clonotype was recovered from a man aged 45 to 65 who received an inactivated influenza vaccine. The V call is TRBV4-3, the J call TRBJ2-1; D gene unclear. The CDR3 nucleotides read TGCGCCAGCAGCCAAGATCGTCTACCAAACAATGAGCAGTTCTTC. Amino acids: CASSQDRLPNNEQFF.